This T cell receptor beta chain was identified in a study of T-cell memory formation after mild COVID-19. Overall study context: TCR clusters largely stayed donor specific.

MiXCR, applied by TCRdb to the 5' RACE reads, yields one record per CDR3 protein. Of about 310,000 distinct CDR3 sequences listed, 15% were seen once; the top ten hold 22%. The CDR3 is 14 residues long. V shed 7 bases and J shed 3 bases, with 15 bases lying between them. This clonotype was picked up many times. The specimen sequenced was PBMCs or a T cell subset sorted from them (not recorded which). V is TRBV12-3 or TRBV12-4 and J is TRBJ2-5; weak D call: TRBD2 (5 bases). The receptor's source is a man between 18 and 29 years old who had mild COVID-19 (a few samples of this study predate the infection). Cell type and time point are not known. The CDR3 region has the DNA TGTGCCAGCACCCTTTCCGCCGGGGAAGAGACCCAGTACTTC. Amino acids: CASTLSAGEETQYF.